This TCR beta chain was sequenced during a study of blood T cell repertoires in COVID-19. TCRdb keeps only in-frame clones here, not all; method: immunoSEQ multiplex PCR. The repertoire holds 200,000 or so clones, with 80% to 90% as singletons. CDR1 is LGHDT, CDR2 YNNKEL, per germline (reference sequence). This CDR3 region has 15 residues. Trimming took 3 bases from V and 4 from J; bases not matched to a gene: 3. Sequenced input: PBMCs or T cells enriched from blood (not recorded which). The chain employs TRBV3-1 (or the pseudogene TRBV3-2) and TRBJ2-7; 13 bases are a match to TRBD2. The sequence was obtained from a woman under 30 in a cohort exposed to, infected with or recovered from COVID-19 (not recorded which). CDR3 sequence: CASSQGLAGSYEQYF. DNA of the CDR3: TGTGCCAGCAGCCAGGGACTAGCGGGATCTTACGAGCAGTACTTC.